One T cell receptor (beta chain) is described in this entry. This sample was included in a study of CD8 T cells in Susac syndrome. Reverse transcription of roughly 0.5 to 1 ug RNA was carried out with random hexamers. Across 54 Vbeta and 13 Jbeta, TCR beta CDR3 was amplified with immunoSEQ multiplex PCR. From the immunoSEQ multiplex PCR reads, TCRdb called clonotypes with MiXCR, one entry per CDR3 protein. The sample includes hundreds of thousands of distinct CDR3 sequences, about 96% of them seen just once. The germline V gene encodes CDR1 MNHEY and CDR2 SMNVEV (reference sequence). V was pared by 5 bases and J by 5 bases, with 9 bases between. The CDR3 is made up of 12 amino acids.

The clonotype originates from a human donor with Susac syndrome. This chain links TRBV27 with TRBJ1-1, with unresolved D. What was sequenced was CD4+ T cells from PBMCs. CDR3 DNA sequence: TGTGCCAGCAGTCCCCTTGGGACTGAAGCTTTCTTT. Encoded protein: CASSPLGTEAFF.